Shown below are 9 T cell receptor beta chains from a single sample sequenced in a study of cytomegalovirus exposure and HLA in healthy donors. Primers: 60 Vbeta forward and 13 Jbeta reverse. Here immunoSEQ multiplex PCR was the method, and the copy in TCRdb shows in-frame clones only, minus some. Among 150,000 to 200,000 clones listed, about 64% were seen once. Sequenced input: PBMCs. All receptors come from a man aged 50-60 years in good health and CMV-seronegative.

V is TRBV2 and J is TRBJ2-7; maybe TRBD1 (7 bases). The length of the CDR3 is 11 residues. V was clipped by 8 bases and J by 6 bases, with 11 bases between them. Germline CDR1 reads SNHLY; CDR2 reads FYNNEI. The CDR3 spells CASRQGLEQYF. The DNA of the CDR3 is TGTGCCAGCCGACAGGGACTCGAGCAGTACTTC.

This chain links TRBV18 with TRBJ2-3, with 12 bases aligning to TRBD1. This CDR3 region has 15 residues. The V gene end was trimmed by 2 bases and the J gene end by 7 bases; junction bases not matched to a gene: 4. The germline CDR1 and CDR2 sequences are KGHSH and LQKENI. CDR3 DNA: TGTGCCAGCTCACCAAGGGACAGGGGGCGAAATACGCAGTATTTT. It codes for CASSPRDRGRNTQYF. Full variable domain (remainder filled in from reference TRBV18 and TRBJ2-3): NAGVMQNPRHLVRRRGQEARLRCSPMKGHSHVYWYRQLPEEGLKFMVYLQKENIIDESGMPKERFSAEFPKEGPSILRIQQVVRGDSAAYFCASSPRDRGRNTQYFGPGTRLTVL.

The chain couples TRBV7-8 to TRBJ1-1; a weak D match, TRBD1 (6 bases). Germline V CDR1 and CDR2: SGHVS, FQNEAQ. V shed 10 bases and J shed 5 bases, with 17 bases lying between them. This CDR3 is 13 amino acids long. CDR3: CATQLGAGTEAFF. In DNA form, the CDR3 reads TGTGCCACCCAACTGGGGGCAGGGACTGAAGCTTTCTTT.

A few counts support this clone. The chain combines TRBV6-5 with TRBJ1-5; D is unclear. This CDR3 is 15 amino acids long. Trimming took 5 bases from V and 4 from J, leaving 15 bases between them. The germline V gene encodes CDR1 MNHEY and CDR2 SVGAGI. CDR3 sequence (DNA): TGTGCCAGCAGTCCTGTCCAAGGAGTTAATCAGCCCCAGCATTTT. Its translation: CASSPVQGVNQPQHF.

The chain uses TRBV7-6 and TRBJ2-2; 13 bases line up with TRBD2. The CDR3 has 15 amino acids. V lost 5 bases to trimming and J lost 6 bases; unmatched junction nucleotides: 3. CDR1 and CDR2 from the germline V gene are SGHVS and FNYEAQ. As DNA, the CDR3 is TGTGCCAGCAGCACAACTAGCGGGGGGGCCGGGGAGCTGTTTTTT. Translating it yields CASSTTSGGAGELFF.

Notes on this clone: The same CDR3 can be traced to other DNA sequences in this sample. The J gene is TRBJ2-5, the V gene TRBV4-1; 7 bases line up with TRBD1. Germline CDR1 and CDR2: MGHRA and YSYEKL. The CDR3 is 15 residues long. With V trimmed by 4 bases and J by 2 bases, 7 bases remained unmatched. The CDR3 DNA reads as TGCGCCAGCAGCCGGGGACAGCAGATTCAAGAGACCCAGTACTTC. Translating gives CASSRGQQIQETQYF.

This clone was counted a single time. The gene calls are TRBV11-2 and TRBJ2-4; D is perhaps TRBD1 (5 bases). The CDR3 is 15 amino acids. The germline V gene has CDR1 SGHAT and CDR2 FQNNGV. V was clipped by 3 bases and J by 1 base, with 10 bases between them. CDR3 protein: CASSFKTDAKNIQYF. In nucleotides, the CDR3 is TGTGCCAGCAGCTTCAAGACAGATGCCAAAAACATTCAGTACTTC.

J is TRBJ1-4 and V is TRBV10-2; TRBD1 matches 10 bases. CDR3 length equals 14 residues. V shed 7 bases, J shed 8 bases, and the junction held 7 bases outside the gene matches. Per germline, CDR1 WSHSY and CDR2 SAAADI. This CDR3 is CASTRTGGGEKLFF. The CDR3 bases are TGCGCCAGCACCAGGACAGGGGGGGGCGAAAAACTGTTTTTT.

The chain has TRBV10-3 and TRBJ2-1, with a possible D match to TRBD2 (6 bases). The CDR3 consists of 12 residues. Germline assignment: CDR1 ENHRY and CDR2 SYGVKD. With 8 bases removed from V and 8 bases from J, the gap between germline ends came to 13 bases. CDR3 in DNA: TGTGCCATCCAAAGGAGGGAGCATGAGCAGTTCTTC. It is translated as CAIQRREHEQFF.